The present T cell receptor beta chain was sequenced within a study of T cell responses to AZD1222 COVID-19 vaccine. The wider study: Second-dose schedules of about 4 or about 12 weeks were combined.

With regard to this clone: As yet, its antigen is unknown.

Study-wide results and caveats: Donors were chiefly white British, with a greater number of females, and clonal diversity was perhaps underestimated.

This CDR3 contains 13 residues. V was clipped by 8 bases and J by 10 bases, with 20 bases between them. Clones were read by immunoSEQ multiplex PCR, and TCRdb kept only the in-frame ones, dropping some. Among about 260,000 clones listed, 85% to 95% were seen once. This receptor was taken from an adult in good health. Here the sequenced sample was peripheral blood, taken on day 0 of AZD1222 vaccination. The chain is built from TRBV12-3 or TRBV12-4 and TRBJ1-2, with D unresolved. CDR3 sequence reads: CASSPREFNAYTF. Written as DNA, the CDR3 is TGTGCCAGCTCCCCCCGGGAGTTCAATGCCTACACCTTC.